This T cell receptor (beta chain) was captured in a study of tumor-infiltrating lymphocytes in primary liver carcinoma. Notes on the study in general: Blood's top-250-clone fraction was significantly lower than that of tumors (p = 0.039).

The germline V gene encodes CDR1 DFQATT and CDR2 SNEGSKA (reference sequence). The CDR3 extends over 14 amino acids. Taking about 18-30 mg of unsorted bulk tissue, the authors co-extracted RNA and DNA. From roughly 0.55 ug of total RNA, TCR beta-specific cDNA was reverse-transcribed using a constant-region primer. What produced the TCR beta libraries was three nested multiplex PCR rounds using slightly modified ARM-PCR. A C-beta reverse primer and TRBV1-TRBV30 forward primers served in each of the first two PCR rounds, at about 9 cycles apiece. MiXCR, run by TCRdb on the multiplex PCR reads, gives a single entry per CDR3 protein. Of 90,000 to 140,000 distinct CDR3 sequences in the sample, roughly 80% are singletons; the top ten hold 15% to 25%. As regards this clonotype: Its antigen is as yet unknown. A much larger clone is a single base away; this may be a read error.

Sample: liver tumor tissue from sampling region 3. Regarding subset: tumor region T3, left-lateral pole. This clonotype was sampled from a man aged 40-55 years with primary liver carcinoma and hepatitis B virus infection. The chain uses TRBV20-1 and TRBJ2-1; TRBD2 might be the D (6 bases). The CDR3 loop reads CNASAMTGRNEQFF. The DNA of the CDR3 is TGCAATGCTAGCGCGATGACTGGACGCAATGAGCAGTTCTTC.